The 13 T cell receptor beta chains below come from one sample, sequenced in a study of metastatic and nonmetastatic thyroid tumors (dated by TCRdb to 2020 to 2021). The library was prepared using PCR. Sequencing was carried out with an Illumina HiSeq 4000. TCRdb redid the processing of the public reads, applying fastp at Q25 and MiXCR, and retained in-frame beta chains. In all, the sample holds 23,000 or so clones, and about a fifth of those were seen once. The biggest ten clones account for around 30% of the sample. No patient had received any treatment before thyroid surgery. The specimen sequenced was blood. These TCRs come from a female donor with papillary thyroid cancer or a benign thyroid nodule (not recorded which). Some clones in this sample may be carry-over from other donors' samples.

A word on this clone: An end of the junction does not agree with germline; a read error may underlie this. The chain has TRBV7-2 and TRBJ1-4, with TRBD1 as a possible D gene (6 bases). The CDR3 has 14 amino acids. Germline assignment: CDR1 SGHTA and CDR2 FQGNSA. CDR3 residues: CASSPLDSIEKMFF. The CDR3 nucleotides read TGTGCCAGCAGCCCCCTGGACAGCATTGAAAAAATGTTTTTT.

This clone was counted a few times. The rearrangement joins TRBV5-8 to TRBJ2-2, with a weak D call TRBD1 (5 bases). This CDR3 has 13 amino acids. CDR1 and CDR2 (germline): SGHTS, YDEGEE. The V end was cut by 4 bases, the J end by 8 bases, with 12 bases between. CDR3 nucleotide sequence: TGTGCCAGCAGCCCGGACAAAAGGGGGGAGCTGTTTTTT. Its translation is CASSPDKRGELFF.

Worth noting for this clone: This sequence may be a read error, since a much larger clone differs from it by one base. The J gene is TRBJ2-2, the V gene TRBV7-7, with D uncertain. CDR3 size: 13 residues. CDR1 and CDR2 (germline): SSHAT, FNYEAQ (reference sequence). The V end was cut by 1 base, the J end by 4 bases, with 4 bases between. CDR3 DNA sequence: TGTGCCAGCAGCTTAGTCCCCACCGGGGAGCTGTTTTTT. The encoded protein is CASSLVPTGELFF.

This clone was recorded many times. The genes are TRBV11-3 and TRBJ2-3; tentatively, D is TRBD2 (7 bases). Trimming removed 4 bases from V and 4 bases from J, with 9 bases in between. CDR1 and CDR2 (germline): SGHNT, YENEEA. The CDR3 spans 13 residues. CDR3 nucleotides: TGTGCCAGCAGCTGGGGGGGGCCAGATACGCAGTATTTT. Protein product: CASSWGGPDTQYF. The complete variable domain, with remaining parts taken from reference TRBV11-3 and TRBJ2-3, reads EAGVVQSPRYKIIEKKQPVAFWCNPISGHNTLYWYLQNLGQGPELLIRYENEEAVDDSQLPKDRFSAERLKGVDSTLKIQPAELGDSAVYLCASSWGGPDTQYFGPGTRLTVL.

Judged by abundance, this clone is medium-sized (0.01 to 0.1%). This chain joins TRBV6-1 and TRBJ1-5, with D possibly being TRBD1 (5 bases). The germline V and J ends were trimmed by 5 bases and 6 bases, with 17 bases remaining between them. The length of the CDR3 is 15 residues. Germline CDR1 and CDR2: MNHNS and SASEGT. The CDR3 region is CASSSNGARSQPQHF. CDR3 bases: TGTGCCAGCAGTTCCAACGGGGCAAGAAGTCAGCCCCAGCATTTT.

Regarding this clone: The junction departs from germline at one end; a sequencing error may be responsible. V is TRBV27 and J is TRBJ2-2, with TRBD2 matching 7 bases. This CDR3 is 16 amino acids long. Germline V lookup: CDR1 MNHEY, CDR2 SMNVEV (reference sequence). The CDR3 coding sequence is TGTGCCAGCATTTTATCTGGACGGGGAGGGACCGGGGAGCTGGTTTTT. Translated, it gives CASILSGRGGTGELVF.

This clone was observed many times. This chain uses TRBV5-1 with TRBJ2-7; D gene unclear. The length of the CDR3 is 14 residues. Trimming took off 0 bases at V and 1 base at J, with 8 bases between the two ends. Germline CDR1 and CDR2: SGHRS and YFSETQ. The CDR3 nucleotides read TGCGCCAGCAGCTTGGACACCCAATCCTACGAGCAGTACTTC. It specifies CASSLDTQSYEQYF.

The chain carries TRBV28 and TRBJ1-2; 9 positions agree with TRBD1. V shed 6 bases and J 1 base; nucleotides not matched to a gene: 12. CDR1 MDHEN and CDR2 SYDVKM come from the germline V gene. The CDR3 consists of 17 residues. The DNA of the CDR3 is TGTGCCAGCAGCGGGATGGGACAGGGAACATTTAACTATGGCTACACCTTC. It translates to CASSGMGQGTFNYGYTF.

This clone was seen repeatedly, ten times or more. This chain links TRBV7-2 with TRBJ2-2; D not resolved. Germline CDR1 SGHTA, CDR2 FQGNSA. The CDR3 consists of 14 residues. The V gene lost 1 base and the J gene lost 3 bases, with 6 bases spanning the gap. The CDR3 is CASSLEADTGELFF. DNA of the CDR3: TGTGCCAGCAGCTTAGAAGCTGACACCGGGGAGCTGTTTTTT.

This clone was detected many times. The chain uses TRBV20-1 and TRBJ2-3; 14 positions agree with TRBD2. The V gene end was trimmed by 1 base and the J gene end by 4 bases; junction bases not matched to a gene: 7. CDR1 is DFQATT and CDR2 is SNEGSKA in the germline V gene (reference sequence). The CDR3 is 17 amino acids. DNA of the CDR3: TGCAGTGCTAGAGGGCTGGGACTAGCGGGAGCCGCAGATACGCAGTATTTT. Translation: CSARGLGLAGAADTQYF.

This clone appeared many times. This chain links TRBV9 with TRBJ1-6; no clear D gene. CDR1 and CDR2 from the germline V gene are SGDLS and YYNGEE. The CDR3 is 15 amino acids. Trimming pared 1 base from V and 5 bases from J, leaving 10 bases between. CDR3 nucleotide sequence: TGTGCCAGCAGCGTAACGAAGAGCGATAATTCACCCCTCCACTTT. Its translation: CASSVTKSDNSPLHF.

This clone was recorded at least ten times. The V call is TRBV2, the J call TRBJ1-1; 7 bases map to TRBD1. The CDR3 is 14 amino acids. V shed 6 bases and J 3 bases; nucleotides not matched to a gene: 7. CDR1 and CDR2 from the germline V gene are SNHLY and FYNNEI. This CDR3 is CASRDKTGYTEAFF. CDR3 in DNA: TGTGCCAGCAGGGACAAGACAGGGTACACTGAAGCTTTCTTT.

This clone showed up just a few times. This could be a read error, since a much larger clone is one nucleotide away. The chain employs TRBV24-1 and TRBJ2-3; a possible D gene is TRBD1 (5 bases). CDR3 size: 11 residues. Germline CDR1 is KGHDR and CDR2 is SFDVKD. CDR3 loop: CATSETGTQYF. The CDR3 bases are TGTGCCACCAGTGAAACAGGTACGCAGTATTTT.